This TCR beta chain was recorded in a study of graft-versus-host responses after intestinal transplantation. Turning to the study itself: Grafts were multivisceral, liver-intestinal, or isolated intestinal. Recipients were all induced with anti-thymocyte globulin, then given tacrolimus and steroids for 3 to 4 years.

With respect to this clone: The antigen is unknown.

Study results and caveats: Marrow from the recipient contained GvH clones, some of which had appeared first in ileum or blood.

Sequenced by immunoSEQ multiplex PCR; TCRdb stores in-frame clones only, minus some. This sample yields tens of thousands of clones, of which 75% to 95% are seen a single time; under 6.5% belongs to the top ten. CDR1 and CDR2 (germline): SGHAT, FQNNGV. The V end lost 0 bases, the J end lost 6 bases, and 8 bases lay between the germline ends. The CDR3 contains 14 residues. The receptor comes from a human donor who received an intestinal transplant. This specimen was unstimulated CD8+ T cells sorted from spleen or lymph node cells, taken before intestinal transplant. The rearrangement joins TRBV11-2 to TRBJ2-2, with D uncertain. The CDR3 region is CASSLDGPAGELFF. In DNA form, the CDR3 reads TGTGCCAGCAGCTTAGATGGGCCAGCCGGGGAGCTGTTTTTT.